The present entry profiles one TCR beta chain with its context. Data came from immunoSEQ multiplex PCR; TCRdb stores just in-frame clones and leaves some out. The table records fewer than 45,000 clones, about 90% of them present only once. This sample is drawn from a study of T cells in localized non-small cell lung cancer. The CDR3 is 14 amino acids. The germline CDR1 and CDR2 sequences are MRHNA and SNTAGT. The V and J ends lost 4 bases and 3 bases respectively, with 12 bases between them. V and J are TRBV6-4 and TRBJ1-1, with D maybe TRBD1 (5 bases). The source was peripheral blood, collected before any cancer treatment. This TCR was recovered from a man aged 40 to 70 with stage I lung adenocarcinoma. The CDR3 bases are TGTGCCAGCAGTGCGACAGCTTTCGACACTGAAGCTTTCTTT. Amino acids: CASSATAFDTEAFF.